This is a list of T cell receptor beta chains from one sample in a study of blood T cell repertoires in COVID-19. Sequencing was performed with immunoSEQ multiplex PCR; in TCRdb, only in-frame clones are kept and a portion is missing. This sample has about 280,000 clones; around 91% occur once, and the top ten carry around 1.7%. Sample: PBMCs or T cells enriched from blood (not recorded which). The receptors stem from a woman aged 18-30 years with acute COVID-19. CDR3s include the opening cysteine and the closing phenylalanine or tryptophan. The D gene is left open where the match is weak. Clone size, where shown, is once, few, many, or a class for clones that have expanded.

clone size	CDR3 length	V gene	J gene	D gene	CDR3 protein	CDR3 DNA
NA	14	TRBV29-1	TRBJ1-5	TRBD1	CSARTGPNNQPQHF	TGCAGCGCCCGGACAGGGCCTAACAATCAGCCCCAGCATTTT
NA	13	TRBV4-1	TRBJ1-2	NA	CASSQRGGYGYTF	TGCGCCAGCAGCCAGCGCGGGGGATATGGCTACACCTTC
NA	14	TRBV30	TRBJ2-1	TRBD2	CAWSVRLAGGEQFF	TGTGCCTGGAGTGTAAGACTAGCGGGAGGTGAGCAGTTCTTC
NA	15	TRBV24-1	TRBJ2-1	TRBD2	CATSPAGAPYNEQFF	TGTGCCACCAGTCCAGCGGGAGCCCCCTACAATGAGCAGTTCTTC
NA	14	TRBV2	TRBJ1-6	TRBD1	CASSSDRGFSPLHF	TGTGCCAGCAGCTCCGACAGGGGGTTTTCACCCCTCCACTTT
NA	14	TRBV19	TRBJ2-7	TRBD1	CASSTRDSSYEQYF	TGTGCCAGTAGTACCCGGGACAGCTCCTACGAGCAGTACTTC
NA	16	TRBV7-9	TRBJ2-1	TRBD2	CASSPTSGRGYNEQFF	TGTGCCAGCAGTCCGACTAGCGGGAGGGGATACAATGAGCAGTTCTTC
few	15	TRBV27	TRBJ1-5	NA	CASSLSPGNYQPQHF	TGTGCCAGCAGTTTATCACCAGGGAATTATCAGCCCCAGCATTTT
NA	15	TRBV19	TRBJ1-2	NA	CASSIGDSHFYGYTF	TGTGCCAGTAGTATCGGCGACAGTCACTTCTATGGCTACACCTTC
once	15	TRBV3-1/TRBV3-2	TRBJ1-5	TRBD1	CASSQTTGFSQPQHF	TGTGCCAGCAGCCAGACGACAGGGTTTAGTCAGCCCCAGCATTTT
NA	15	TRBV27	TRBJ2-1	TRBD2	CASSLGAGAVDEQFF	TGTGCCAGCAGTTTGGGAGCGGGAGCTGTGGATGAGCAGTTCTTC
NA	16	TRBV28	TRBJ2-7	TRBD1	CASSLPGATGTYEQYF	TGTGCCAGCAGTTTACCCGGCGCGACAGGGACCTACGAGCAGTACTTC
NA	16	TRBV10-1	TRBJ2-1	NA	CASRFRAHPYSNEQFF	TGCGCCAGCAGGTTCAGGGCCCATCCTTATAGTAATGAGCAGTTCTTC
NA	15	TRBV18	TRBJ2-1	TRBD2	CASSPKAGFGNEQFF	TGTGCCAGCTCACCAAAAGCGGGATTTGGGAATGAGCAGTTCTTC
NA	16	TRBV4-3	TRBJ2-2	NA	CASSQGPGDEAGELFF	TGCGCCAGCAGCCAAGGTCCAGGGGACGAAGCCGGGGAGCTGTTTTTT
NA	15	TRBV27	TRBJ1-2	TRBD1	CASSRRDRGYGGYTF	TGTGCCAGCAGTCGAAGGGACAGGGGGTATGGTGGCTACACCTTC
NA	12	TRBV30	TRBJ1-3	NA	CAWSVTGNTIYF	TGTGCCTGGAGTGTAACAGGAAACACCATATATTTT
NA	15	TRBV27	TRBJ2-1	NA	CASSLFGGGNYEQFF	TGTGCCAGCAGTTTATTCGGGGGTGGGAATTATGAGCAGTTCTTC
NA	15	TRBV5-8	TRBJ1-5	NA	CASSPWGRANQPQHF	TGTGCCAGCAGCCCGTGGGGCAGGGCTAATCAGCCCCAGCATTTT
NA	16	TRBV10-3	TRBJ2-3	TRBD1	CAISGGTGAIADTQYF	TGTGCCATCAGTGGCGGGACAGGCGCCATCGCAGATACGCAGTATTTT
NA	15	TRBV5-5	TRBJ1-5	NA	CASSGQHGSNQPQHF	TGTGCCAGCAGCGGACAGCATGGGAGCAATCAGCCCCAGCATTTT
NA	18	TRBV3-1/TRBV3-2	TRBJ2-7	TRBD1	CASRPTPLNRGRSYEQYF	TGTGCCAGCAGACCCACCCCCCTGAACAGGGGGCGGTCCTACGAGCAGTACTTC
once	14	TRBV5-8	TRBJ2-2	NA	CASRLTTPTGELFF	TGTGCCAGCAGACTAACTACCCCCACCGGGGAGCTGTTTTTT
NA	14	TRBV30	TRBJ2-3	NA	CAWSKDRAGDTQYF	TGTGCCTGGAGTAAAGACAGGGCGGGGGATACGCAGTATTTT
NA	17	TRBV19	TRBJ2-3	NA	CASSIASDSSSTDTQYF	TGTGCCAGTAGTATTGCCTCGGACTCCTCTAGCACAGATACGCAGTATTTT
few	14	TRBV3-1/TRBV3-2	TRBJ2-7	NA	CASSLTGFAYEQYF	TGTGCCAGCAGCCTAACGGGGTTTGCCTACGAGCAGTACTTC
NA	15	TRBV6-5	TRBJ2-2	TRBD1	CASSYSTGHTGELFF	TGTGCCAGCAGTTACTCGACAGGGCACACCGGGGAGCTGTTTTTT
NA	16	TRBV7-2	TRBJ1-1	NA	CASSLAVPRMNTEAFF	TGTGCCAGCAGCTTAGCTGTGCCTAGGATGAACACTGAAGCTTTCTTT
once	14	TRBV7-9	TRBJ1-6	TRBD1	CASSLGQGVSPLHF	TGTGCCAGCAGCTTAGGACAGGGAGTCTCACCCCTCCACTTT
NA	13	TRBV27	TRBJ1-1	NA	CASSLRGNTEAFF	TGTGCCAGCAGTCTAAGGGGGAACACTGAAGCTTTCTTT
NA	17	TRBV4-1	TRBJ2-2	TRBD2	CASSQPAGGGNTGELFF	TGCGCCAGCAGCCAACCCGCCGGGGGGGGAAACACCGGGGAGCTGTTTTTT